One sample yielded the 21 T cell receptor beta chains listed below, sequenced in a study of shared clonotypes between healthy human individuals. Here immunoSEQ multiplex PCR was the method, and the copy in TCRdb shows in-frame clones only, minus some. The sample contains roughly 520,000 clones, around 95% of which appear only once. Sequenced input: naive CD4+ T cells sorted from blood. Described subset: CD45RA+ positively selected. The source is a woman in her thirties in good health.

The chain uses TRBV19 and TRBJ2-1, with TRBD2 matching 11 bases. In germline, CDR1 is LNHDA, CDR2 SQIVND (reference sequence). The trim removed 6 bases at V and 3 bases at J, leaving 7 bases unmatched. This CDR3 has 16 residues. The CDR3 region is CASRDSGTSGYNEQFF. CDR3 DNA sequence: TGTGCCAGTAGGGACAGTGGGACTAGCGGCTACAATGAGCAGTTCTTC.

The V and J genes are TRBV25-1 and TRBJ2-3, with a weak D call TRBD2 (7 bases). V was cut by 5 bases and J by 4 bases, with 16 bases left in between. The CDR3 contains 15 residues. CDR1 and CDR2 from the germline V gene are MGHDK and SYGVNS. The CDR3, as DNA: TGTGCCAGCAGTCATCCGGGGGGCAATCCAGATACGCAGTATTTT. As protein: CASSHPGGNPDTQYF.

The rearrangement joins TRBV30 to TRBJ1-4; the D is unclear. V was clipped by 4 bases and J by 1 base, with 10 bases between them. The CDR3 spans 14 residues. Looked up from germline, CDR1 is GTSNPN and CDR2 is SVGIG (reference sequence). The DNA of the CDR3 is TGTGCCTGGAATGCAGGAATAACTAATGAAAAACTGTTTTTT. It encodes CAWNAGITNEKLFF.

The chain uses TRBV18 and TRBJ2-2; no firm D call. V was shortened by 2 bases and J by 7 bases, with 14 bases between the two germline ends. This CDR3 spans 15 amino acids. Germline loops: CDR1 KGHSH, CDR2 LQKENI. CDR3 loop: CASSPGTRRDGELFF. DNA for the CDR3: TGTGCCAGCTCACCAGGAACGCGTAGGGACGGGGAGCTGTTTTTT.

The chain couples TRBV4-2 to TRBJ2-7; 8 bases agree with TRBD2. Trimming at V came to 4 bases and at J to 5 bases, leaving 7 bases not matched to a gene. Germline V lookup: CDR1 LGHNA, CDR2 YNFKEQ. The length of the CDR3 is 14 residues. The CDR3 coding sequence is TGTGCCAGCAGCCTATCGGGAGGGGTCCACGAGCAGTACTTC. Residues: CASSLSGGVHEQYF.

The chain carries TRBV18 and TRBJ2-2; no firm D call. CDR1 and CDR2 from the germline V gene are KGHSH and LQKENI. The CDR3 spans 16 residues. Between the trimmed V and J ends, which lost 2 bases and 3 bases, there was a span of 13 bases. The chain's CDR3 is CASSPDLDIHTGELFF. The CDR3 nucleotides read TGTGCCAGCTCACCAGATTTGGATATACACACCGGGGAGCTGTTTTTT.

The chain combines TRBV28 with TRBJ1-5; 7 positions match TRBD1. V was pared by 6 bases and J by 0 bases, with 5 bases of the junction left unmatched. The CDR3 is made up of 15 amino acids. Germline CDR1 MDHEN, CDR2 SYDVKM. CDR3 amino acids: CASRQPGGSNQPQHF. CDR3 bases: TGTGCCAGCAGGCAACCAGGGGGTAGCAATCAGCCCCAGCATTTT.

The chain uses TRBV9 and TRBJ2-1, with no clear D. The CDR3 is 15 amino acids. Germline V gene data show CDR1 as SGDLS and CDR2 as YYNGEE. V lost 2 bases, J lost 0 bases, and 9 bases lay in between. This CDR3 reads CASSVRSSSYNEQFF. DNA for the CDR3: TGTGCCAGCAGCGTGAGATCCAGCTCCTACAATGAGCAGTTCTTC.

The rearrangement uses TRBV2 and TRBJ2-1; D unresolved. Per the germline V gene, CDR1 is SNHLY and CDR2 is FYNNEI. The length of the CDR3 is 12 residues. V lost 8 bases, J lost 5 bases, and 10 bases lay in between. CDR3 DNA: TGTGCCAGCCTAGGGCATCACAATGAGCAGTTCTTC. Its translation: CASLGHHNEQFF.

A single count supports this clone. The rearrangement uses TRBV19 and TRBJ1-5; a weak D match, TRBD1 (6 bases). Germline V lookup: CDR1 LNHDA, CDR2 SQIVND (reference sequence). Deletions cut 9 bases from V and 0 bases from J, with 12 bases between. The CDR3 loop spans 14 amino acids. CDR3 nucleotides: TGTGCCAGCAGGACAGCATATAGCAATCAGCCCCAGCATTTT. Its protein is CASRTAYSNQPQHF.

The chain joins TRBV4-1 to TRBJ2-7, with 7 bases identical to TRBD1. The V gene end was trimmed by 2 bases and the J gene end by 2 bases; junction bases not matched to a gene: 9. The CDR3 is 16 amino acids. Germline V lookup: CDR1 MGHRA, CDR2 YSYEKL. CDR3 sequence: CASSQTTGYKPYEQYF. The CDR3 nucleotides are TGCGCCAGCAGCCAAACGACAGGGTACAAACCCTACGAGCAGTACTTC.

The chain uses TRBV6-1 and TRBJ2-1, with 11 bases matching TRBD2. Germline CDR1 is MNHNS and CDR2 is SASEGT. With 3 bases clipped from V and 3 bases from J, the junction kept 1 base outside the gene matches. The CDR3 is 15 amino acids. The CDR3 bases are TGTGCCAGCAGTGAGGGGACTAGCGGCTACAATGAGCAGTTCTTC. Its translation is CASSEGTSGYNEQFF.

V usage is TRBV7-5 and J usage is TRBJ1-3. TRBV7-5 is termed a pseudogene. This CDR3 has 17 amino acids. CDR3 in amino acids: CVRSFPTAHDEWNTIYF. The CDR3 coding sequence is TGTGTCAGAAGCTTTCCCACTGCCCACGACGAATGGAACACCATATATTTT.

The gene calls are TRBV28 and TRBJ2-5, with TRBD1 identical over 9 bases. Germline values: CDR1 MDHEN, CDR2 SYDVKM. V gave up 3 bases and J gave up 1 base; unmatched junction bases: 3. This CDR3 is 15 amino acids long. The CDR3 loop is CASSLGQGVQETQYF. In nucleotides, the CDR3 is TGTGCCAGCAGTTTGGGACAGGGTGTCCAAGAGACCCAGTACTTC.

This clone has more than one count but fewer than ten. This chain links TRBV5-1 with TRBJ1-2; D not resolved. Trimming stripped 4 bases from V and 3 bases from J, with 10 bases between. The CDR3 length is 13 residues. Germline values: CDR1 SGHRS, CDR2 YFSETQ. CDR3 bases: TGCGCCAGCAGCGTGGACGGAGACTATGGCTACACCTTC. Translating it yields CASSVDGDYGYTF.

The chain has TRBV5-1 and TRBJ2-5; 8 positions agree with TRBD1. J gave up 3 bases and V 7 bases, and 5 bases lay outside the gene matches. Germline CDR1 reads SGHRS; CDR2 reads YFSETQ. This CDR3 has 13 residues. CDR3 DNA sequence: TGCGCCAGCCAGACAGGGGTGGAAGAGACCCAGTACTTC. Translated, it gives CASQTGVEETQYF.

This clone has only one observation. The rearrangement uses TRBV29-1 and TRBJ2-1; 8 bases match TRBD2. The CDR3 runs 14 residues. The V gene end was trimmed by 5 bases and the J gene end by 2 bases; junction bases not matched to a gene: 5. Germline V gene sequence: CDR1 SQVTM, CDR2 ANQGSEA. CDR3 residues: CSVYLREAYNEQFF. The CDR3 nucleotides are TGCAGCGTTTACTTGCGGGAGGCCTACAATGAGCAGTTCTTC.

The rearrangement links TRBV6-1 to TRBJ2-7, with TRBD1 as a possible D gene (6 bases). Germline CDR1 is MNHNS and CDR2 is SASEGT. Trimming pared 2 bases from V and 2 bases from J, leaving 19 bases between. The CDR3 is 17 residues long. The CDR3 DNA reads as TGTGCCAGCAGTGAACTTTCAGTCAGGGGTAACGCCTACGAGCAGTACTTC. It encodes CASSELSVRGNAYEQYF.

The chain is built from TRBV7-6 and TRBJ2-1; unclear D gene. With 1 base removed from V and 6 bases from J, the gap between germline ends came to 4 bases. This CDR3 spans 12 amino acids. Germline V gene lookup returns CDR1 SGHVS and CDR2 FNYEAQ. In DNA form, the CDR3 reads TGTGCCAGCAGCTTAGTAGGCAATGAGCAGTTCTTC. This translates into CASSLVGNEQFF.

V gene TRBV5-1 combines with J gene TRBJ1-2, with 9 bases aligning to TRBD1. Germline V gene lookup returns CDR1 SGHRS and CDR2 YFSETQ. The V and J ends lost 4 bases and 4 bases, in that order; junction bases with no gene match: 5. The CDR3 extends over 14 amino acids. CDR3 loop: CASSEGQGSYGYTF. CDR3 sequence (DNA): TGCGCCAGCAGCGAGGGACAGGGAAGCTATGGCTACACCTTC. The whole variable domain, remainder taken from reference TRBV5-1 and TRBJ1-2, is KAGVTQTPRYLIKTRGQQVTLSCSPISGHRSVSWYQQTPGQGLQFLFEYFSETQRNKGNFPGRFSGRQFSNSRSEMNVSTLELGDSALYLCASSEGQGSYGYTFGSGTRLTVV.

The CDR3 region has the DNA TGTGCCAGCAGTTTAGAGTACGAGCAGTACTTC. This encodes CASSLEYEQYF. The chain couples TRBV28 to TRBJ2-7; D is unresolved. The CDR3 totals 11 residues. Germline CDR1 reads MDHEN; CDR2 reads SYDVKM. The V gene lost 2 bases and the J gene lost 4 bases, with 3 bases spanning the gap.